This is a list of T cell receptor beta chains from one sample in a study of T cell responses to AZD1222 COVID-19 vaccine. Data came from immunoSEQ multiplex PCR; TCRdb stores just in-frame clones and leaves some out. The sample records approximately 210,000 clones, 94% being singletons. The input for sequencing was peripheral blood, taken 28 days after the second dose of the MenACWY control vaccine. The receptors originated from an adult who received the MenACWY meningococcal vaccine as a control. CDR3s include the opening cysteine and the closing phenylalanine or tryptophan. D genes are given only for firm matches. Clone sizes are given selectively: once, few, many, or a class where the clone is expanded.

J gene: TRBJ1-2
V gene: TRBV29-1
clone size: once
CDR3 length: 12
D gene: -
CDR3 protein: CSVVYREGGYTF
CDR3 DNA: TGCAGCGTTGTTTACAGGGAAGGAGGCTACACCTTC

J gene: TRBJ2-4
V gene: TRBV7-9
clone size: -
CDR3 length: 12
D gene: -
CDR3 protein: CASSLDRNIQYF
CDR3 DNA: TGTGCCAGCAGCCTGGACAGAAACATTCAGTACTTC

J gene: TRBJ1-2
V gene: TRBV5-1
clone size: -
CDR3 length: 13
D gene: -
CDR3 protein: CASSLVFGDGYTF
CDR3 DNA: TGCGCCAGCAGCTTGGTTTTCGGAGATGGCTACACCTTC

J gene: TRBJ2-7
V gene: TRBV14
clone size: -
CDR3 length: 14
D gene: TRBD1
CDR3 protein: CASSQRTGPYEQYF
CDR3 DNA: TGTGCCAGCAGCCAACGGACAGGGCCTTACGAGCAGTACTTC

J gene: TRBJ1-6
V gene: TRBV7-8
clone size: -
CDR3 length: 16
D gene: -
CDR3 protein: CASNVETFGSSSPLHF
CDR3 DNA: TGTGCCAGCAACGTAGAGACTTTTGGGTCCTCCTCACCCCTCCACTTT

J gene: TRBJ2-1
V gene: TRBV5-4
clone size: -
CDR3 length: 17
D gene: -
CDR3 protein: CASSGGPLGSNYNEQFF
CDR3 DNA: TGTGCCAGCAGCGGGGGACCTTTAGGGAGTAACTACAATGAGCAGTTCTTC

J gene: TRBJ2-3
V gene: TRBV15
clone size: -
CDR3 length: 15
D gene: TRBD2
CDR3 protein: CATSRGGGLTDTQYF
CDR3 DNA: TGTGCCACCAGCAGAGGCGGGGGACTCACAGATACGCAGTATTTT

J gene: TRBJ2-7
V gene: TRBV11-2
clone size: -
CDR3 length: 14
D gene: -
CDR3 protein: CASSLGSGAYEQYF
CDR3 DNA: TGTGCCAGCAGCTTAGGGTCGGGAGCTTACGAGCAGTACTTC

J gene: TRBJ1-1
V gene: TRBV19
clone size: -
CDR3 length: 15
D gene: TRBD1
CDR3 protein: CASSSDRVRYTEAFF
CDR3 DNA: TGTGCCAGTAGTTCGGACAGGGTTAGATACACTGAAGCTTTCTTT

J gene: TRBJ1-2
V gene: TRBV27
clone size: -
CDR3 length: 14
D gene: -
CDR3 protein: CASRDTMGSRGYTF
CDR3 DNA: TGTGCCAGCAGGGACACTATGGGATCCCGAGGCTACACCTTC

J gene: TRBJ1-6
V gene: TRBV9
clone size: -
CDR3 length: 13
D gene: -
CDR3 protein: CASSVEGNSPLHF
CDR3 DNA: TGTGCCAGCAGCGTAGAAGGGAATTCACCCCTCCACTTT

J gene: TRBJ1-4
V gene: TRBV11-2
clone size: -
CDR3 length: 13
D gene: -
CDR3 protein: CASSSVGRAALFF
CDR3 DNA: TGTGCCAGCAGCTCCGTGGGTAGGGCTGCACTGTTTTTT

J gene: TRBJ2-7
V gene: TRBV2
clone size: -
CDR3 length: 12
D gene: -
CDR3 protein: CASSPRDYEQYF
CDR3 DNA: TGTGCCAGCAGCCCCCGGGACTACGAGCAGTACTTC

J gene: TRBJ1-2
V gene: TRBV7-9
clone size: -
CDR3 length: 19
D gene: TRBD1
CDR3 protein: CASSLGQGARSRGNYGYTF
CDR3 DNA: TGTGCCAGCAGCTTGGGTCAGGGCGCCCGTAGCAGGGGGAACTATGGCTACACCTTC

J gene: TRBJ1-5
V gene: TRBV6-4
clone size: -
CDR3 length: 17
D gene: TRBD1
CDR3 protein: CASSGDRGGGSSQPQHF
CDR3 DNA: TGTGCCAGCAGTGGCGACAGGGGTGGGGGATCAAGCCAGCCCCAGCATTTT

J gene: TRBJ2-5
V gene: TRBV4-1
clone size: -
CDR3 length: 15
D gene: -
CDR3 protein: CASSQRDLTQETQYF
CDR3 DNA: TGCGCCAGCAGCCAACGGGACCTAACTCAAGAGACCCAGTACTTC

J gene: TRBJ1-6
V gene: TRBV28
clone size: -
CDR3 length: 15
D gene: -
CDR3 protein: CASSSLTGPNSPLHF
CDR3 DNA: TGTGCCAGCAGTTCGCTTACGGGACCTAATTCACCCCTCCACTTT

J gene: TRBJ1-4
V gene: TRBV6-5
clone size: -
CDR3 length: 11
D gene: -
CDR3 protein: CASSSPLKLFF
CDR3 DNA: TGTGCCAGCAGTTCCCCCCTAAAACTGTTTTTT

J gene: TRBJ2-5
V gene: TRBV5-6
clone size: -
CDR3 length: 13
D gene: TRBD1
CDR3 protein: CASSGTAGETQYF
CDR3 DNA: TGTGCCAGCAGTGGGACAGCCGGGGAGACCCAGTACTTC

J gene: TRBJ2-7
V gene: TRBV27
clone size: -
CDR3 length: 12
D gene: -
CDR3 protein: CASSDTPYEQYF
CDR3 DNA: TGTGCCAGCAGTGACACCCCTTACGAGCAGTACTTC

J gene: TRBJ2-7
V gene: TRBV2
clone size: -
CDR3 length: 15
D gene: -
CDR3 protein: CASSGGVGSSYEQYF
CDR3 DNA: TGTGCCAGCAGTGGGGGGGTAGGGAGCTCCTACGAGCAGTACTTC

J gene: TRBJ2-7
V gene: TRBV7-2
clone size: -
CDR3 length: 13
D gene: -
CDR3 protein: CASSFDSAYEQYF
CDR3 DNA: TGTGCCAGCAGCTTCGACAGCGCCTACGAGCAGTACTTC

J gene: TRBJ1-1
V gene: TRBV28
clone size: -
CDR3 length: 15
D gene: -
CDR3 protein: CASSLFRGRGTEAFF
CDR3 DNA: TGTGCCAGCAGTTTATTCAGAGGGAGGGGCACTGAAGCTTTCTTT

J gene: TRBJ2-1
V gene: TRBV12-3/TRBV12-4
clone size: once
CDR3 length: 13
D gene: -
CDR3 protein: CASRRDSYNEQFF
CDR3 DNA: TGTGCCAGCCGGAGGGACTCCTACAATGAGCAGTTCTTC

J gene: TRBJ1-1
V gene: TRBV6-5
clone size: -
CDR3 length: 12
D gene: -
CDR3 protein: CASSGHIAEAFF
CDR3 DNA: TGTGCCAGCAGCGGACATATCGCTGAAGCTTTCTTT

J gene: TRBJ2-5
V gene: TRBV4-1
clone size: -
CDR3 length: 16
D gene: -
CDR3 protein: CASSQERAERAETQYF
CDR3 DNA: TGCGCCAGCAGCCAGGAGCGGGCGGAGCGAGCGGAGACCCAGTACTTC

J gene: TRBJ2-3
V gene: TRBV7-2
clone size: -
CDR3 length: 15
D gene: TRBD2
CDR3 protein: CASSLSGGATDTQYF
CDR3 DNA: TGTGCCAGCAGCCTAAGCGGGGGGGCGACAGATACGCAGTATTTT

J gene: TRBJ1-5
V gene: TRBV7-2
clone size: -
CDR3 length: 14
D gene: -
CDR3 protein: CASSSPGGNQPQHF
CDR3 DNA: TGTGCCAGCAGCTCGCCGGGGGGCAATCAGCCCCAGCATTTT

J gene: TRBJ2-7
V gene: TRBV5-1
clone size: -
CDR3 length: 14
D gene: TRBD1
CDR3 protein: CASSRQGDNYERYF
CDR3 DNA: TGCGCCAGCAGCCGACAGGGGGATAACTACGAGCGCTACTTC

J gene: TRBJ1-4
V gene: TRBV3-1/TRBV3-2
clone size: -
CDR3 length: 14
D gene: -
CDR3 protein: CASSQVPDNEKLFF
CDR3 DNA: TGTGCCAGCAGCCAAGTCCCAGATAATGAAAAACTGTTTTTT

J gene: TRBJ1-2
V gene: TRBV10-1
clone size: -
CDR3 length: 13
D gene: -
CDR3 protein: CASSGGFLYGYTF
CDR3 DNA: TGCGCCAGCAGTGGGGGCTTTCTCTATGGCTACACCTTC

J gene: TRBJ2-7
V gene: TRBV30
clone size: -
CDR3 length: 12
D gene: -
CDR3 protein: CAWSTGNFEQYF
CDR3 DNA: TGTGCCTGGAGTACAGGGAATTTCGAGCAGTACTTC

J gene: TRBJ1-3
V gene: TRBV7-2
clone size: -
CDR3 length: 15
D gene: -
CDR3 protein: CASRIRGGAGNTIYF
CDR3 DNA: TGTGCCAGCAGAATCCGAGGGGGGGCTGGAAACACCATATATTTT

J gene: TRBJ1-5
V gene: TRBV10-3
clone size: -
CDR3 length: 14
D gene: TRBD1
CDR3 protein: CATGRQGAGQPQHF
CDR3 DNA: TGTGCCACCGGGAGGCAGGGGGCGGGTCAGCCCCAGCATTTT

J gene: TRBJ1-1
V gene: TRBV12-5
clone size: few
CDR3 length: 16
D gene: TRBD1
CDR3 protein: CASGLAPGGADTEAFF
CDR3 DNA: TGTGCTAGTGGTTTGGCCCCAGGGGGCGCGGACACTGAAGCTTTCTTT

J gene: TRBJ2-7
V gene: TRBV3-1/TRBV3-2
clone size: -
CDR3 length: 14
D gene: -
CDR3 protein: CASSQRGTTNEQYF
CDR3 DNA: TGTGCCAGCAGCCAGAGGGGGACTACTAACGAGCAGTACTTC

J gene: TRBJ2-2
V gene: TRBV7-9
clone size: -
CDR3 length: 18
D gene: TRBD2
CDR3 protein: CASSAHLAGGLNTGELFF
CDR3 DNA: TGTGCCAGCAGCGCTCATTTAGCGGGGGGTTTGAACACCGGGGAGCTGTTTTTT

J gene: TRBJ1-1
V gene: TRBV10-1
clone size: -
CDR3 length: 12
D gene: -
CDR3 protein: CASRLGCTEAFF
CDR3 DNA: TGCGCCAGCAGGCTGGGGTGCACTGAAGCTTTCTTT

J gene: TRBJ2-7
V gene: TRBV5-1
clone size: once
CDR3 length: 11
D gene: -
CDR3 protein: CASSSAYEQYF
CDR3 DNA: TGCGCCAGCAGCTCCGCCTACGAGCAGTACTTC

J gene: TRBJ1-2
V gene: TRBV5-1
clone size: few
CDR3 length: 13
D gene: -
CDR3 protein: CASSLDSWYGYTF
CDR3 DNA: TGCGCCAGCAGCTTGGACAGCTGGTATGGCTACACCTTC

J gene: TRBJ2-1
V gene: TRBV6-6
clone size: -
CDR3 length: 11
D gene: -
CDR3 protein: CASSVTDEQFF
CDR3 DNA: TGTGCCAGCAGTGTTACGGATGAGCAGTTCTTC

J gene: TRBJ1-4
V gene: TRBV3-1/TRBV3-2
clone size: -
CDR3 length: 16
D gene: TRBD1
CDR3 protein: CASSQDLRGGSEKLFF
CDR3 DNA: TGTGCCAGCAGCCAAGACCTCAGGGGGGGAAGCGAAAAACTGTTTTTT

J gene: TRBJ2-5
V gene: TRBV6-2/TRBV6-3
clone size: -
CDR3 length: 12
D gene: -
CDR3 protein: CASSPGNSPQYF
CDR3 DNA: TGTGCCAGCAGCCCCGGGAATTCCCCACAGTACTTC

J gene: TRBJ2-7
V gene: TRBV9
clone size: -
CDR3 length: 20
D gene: TRBD2
CDR3 protein: CASSVGVPTSGGASRYEQYF
CDR3 DNA: TGTGCCAGCAGCGTAGGAGTTCCGACTAGCGGGGGGGCCTCCCGCTACGAGCAGTACTTC

J gene: TRBJ2-1
V gene: TRBV5-1
clone size: -
CDR3 length: 15
D gene: TRBD2
CDR3 protein: CASSFSGDSYNEQFF
CDR3 DNA: TGCGCCAGCAGCTTCAGCGGGGACTCCTACAATGAGCAGTTCTTC

J gene: TRBJ1-5
V gene: TRBV19
clone size: -
CDR3 length: 13
D gene: -
CDR3 protein: CASSTQGNQPQHF
CDR3 DNA: TGTGCCAGTAGTACTCAGGGGAACCAGCCCCAGCATTTT

J gene: TRBJ2-5
V gene: TRBV6-2/TRBV6-3
clone size: -
CDR3 length: 14
D gene: -
CDR3 protein: CASSPSASSETQYF
CDR3 DNA: TGTGCCAGCAGCCCTAGCGCTAGTTCGGAGACCCAGTACTTC

J gene: TRBJ2-7
V gene: TRBV7-3
clone size: -
CDR3 length: 17
D gene: TRBD2
CDR3 protein: CASSLKCETSVSYEQYF
CDR3 DNA: TGTGCCAGCAGCTTAAAGTGTGAGACTAGCGTATCCTACGAGCAGTACTTC

J gene: TRBJ1-5
V gene: TRBV18
clone size: -
CDR3 length: 17
D gene: -
CDR3 protein: CASSAVDSQLSNQPQHF
CDR3 DNA: TGTGCCAGCTCAGCGGTAGACAGCCAACTTAGCAATCAGCCCCAGCATTTT